This TCR beta chain derives from a study of cytomegalovirus exposure and HLA in healthy donors. Germline CDR1 is SGHRS and CDR2 is YFSETQ. The CDR3 has 15 amino acids. V shed 3 bases and J shed 0 bases, with 12 bases lying between them. Researchers ran the PCR with 60 Vbeta and 13 Jbeta primers. Here immunoSEQ multiplex PCR was the method, and the copy in TCRdb shows in-frame clones only, minus some. The sample lists under 120,000 clones, roughly 71% occurring once. Sequencing input: PBMCs. The sequence was obtained from a man aged 35 to 55 in good health and CMV-seropositive. V gene TRBV5-1 combines with J gene TRBJ1-1, with D possibly matching TRBD1 (6 bases). CDR3 bases: TGCGCCAGCAGCTCTCTTCAGGGGTTGAACACTGAAGCTTTCTTT. Translating gives CASSSLQGLNTEAFF.